This TCR beta chain was observed in a study of response to subunit inactivated influenza vaccine. Study observations and caveats: Each seasonal flu vaccination may recruit only limited new T cells, authors suggested.

TCRdb reprocessed the RT-PCR reads via MiXCR and lists one record per CDR3 protein. The data contain around 580,000 distinct CDR3 sequences, over 9.5% of them singletons. There are a few counts of this clonotype. Its antigen is still unknown. This CDR3 region has 14 residues. Germline loops: CDR1 DFQATT, CDR2 SNEGSKA (reference sequence). The ends lost 2 bases at V and 6 bases at J; junction bases unmatched: 9. This clonotype was obtained from a man aged 45 to 65 who received an inactivated influenza vaccine. The chain employs TRBV20-1 and TRBJ2-7; 8 bases match TRBD1. Material: PBMCs from blood, obtained on the day of vaccination. The CDR3 DNA reads as TGCAGTGCTAGACCAGGACAGGGAGGAAGCGAGCAGTACTTC. This encodes CSARPGQGGSEQYF.